This TCR beta chain was recorded in a study of blood T cell repertoires in COVID-19 (TCRdb year 2020). A note on the overall study: Collaborator samples came from the United States, Italy and Spain and covered acute and convalescent phases of COVID-19. Sample metadata almost always included a de-identified subject ID, COVID-19 status, age in years and sex. The material from the prospective study consisted of cDNA or gDNA derived from T cells, B-cell-depleted T cells, or PBMCs. Subjects who had been exposed to COVID-19, were actively infected with it, or had recovered from it provided the deeply sampled blood TCRbeta repertoires that made up the dataset. The samples were drawn from two sources: the first 160 participants of the ongoing ImmuneRACE study, and 1,000 to 1,500 subjects contributed by 6 global collaborators. The repertoires were released in a freely available public database intended as a resource for research on the immune response to SARS-CoV-2. Where available, HLA class I and class II types were taken from metadata supplied by the sample provider and were not determined by assay-based typing.

Comment on this clone: Its antigen is unknown. Per-base qualities were not stored, and no clone one base away is much larger.

TCRbeta CDR3 regions were amplified from genomic DNA by means of the immunoSEQ Assay, a bias-controlled multiplex PCR. Per the authors' processing: Nucleated cell counts per sample were estimated from amplification of reference gene primers within the assay. To quantify the absolute abundance of each unique TCRbeta CDR3 rearrangement, sequence reads were collapsed and filtered. Productive Simpson clonality was computed per sample as the square root of Simpson's diversity index over productive rearrangements. As stored in TCRdb, this immuneACCESS dataset retains in-frame rearrangements with V and J assigned. A fraction of the clones does not appear; measured against another copy, unresolved V genes explain less than half of the discrepancy, and the remainder lacks a known reason. The V and J calls and clone size are taken from that table; D and trimming were inferred from the DNA. In this sample the table shows around 250,000 clones, 85% of which occur a single time. More than 6.5% of the sample belongs to the ten largest clones.

Via the germline V gene, CDR1 is KGHSH and CDR2 LQKENI. V is shortened by 4 bases, J by 0 bases, and the region joining them spans 28 bases. The CDR3, cysteine through phenylalanine, is 20 amino acids long. The retained sequence is limited to the CDR3, 60 bases, with the frame set at the first base. Results and caveats for the whole study, not just this receptor: Clinical and demographic metadata were provided uncurated, with the amount varying by source and participant.

Participants in the prospective study were enrolled through a virtual design, were aged about 18 to 90 years, and lived in 24 United States geographic areas. In the prospective study, cohorts were assigned on the basis of participant-reported clinical history obtained from a screening survey and a study questionnaire. Exposed participants had been in contact, within 2 weeks of entering the study, with a person who had a PCR-confirmed or clinician-diagnosed case of COVID-19. Each participant in the prospective study had whole blood, serum and a nasopharyngeal or oropharyngeal swab collected by mobile phlebotomists. Prospective study participants could optionally give additional blood draws and questionnaires over a roughly 2-month period. Blood samples from the prospective study were shipped frozen or at room temperature prior to DNA extraction.

The receptor chain draws on TRBV18 and TRBJ2-7; a tentative D call is TRBD2 (5 bases match). This receptor was taken from a woman in her 50s who had been exposed to COVID-19. Sequencing was carried out using PBMCs or T cells enriched from blood (not recorded which). Here is the DNA: TGTGCCAGCTCACTCCGGACCCCGCCCCGGACTTCCTTCATCTCCTACGAGCAGTACTTC. This codes for CASSLRTPPRTSFISYEQYF. Joined to the reference TRBV18 and TRBJ2-7 proteins, this CDR3 gives the full variable domain: NAGVMQNPRHLVRRRGQEARLRCSPMKGHSHVYWYRQLPEEGLKFMVYLQKENIIDESGMPKERFSAEFPKEGPSILRIQQVVRGDSAAYFCASSLRTPPRTSFISYEQYFGPGTRLTVT.